This note documents a single T cell receptor (beta chain) sequence. This CDR3 is 16 amino acids long. From germline, CDR1 is SGDLS and CDR2 YYNGEE. Trimming removed 3 bases at V and 0 bases at J, with 12 bases between. TCRdb's copy holds only in-frame clones and misses some; the assay was immunoSEQ multiplex PCR. The repertoire includes 140,000 or so clones, more than 75% of them detected once, and roughly 4.8% sits in the top ten. This record belongs to a study of blood T cell repertoires in COVID-19. Turning to the study itself: Collection of acute and convalescent COVID-19 samples took place in the United States, Italy and Spain.

V is TRBV9 and J is TRBJ2-2; possibly TRBD1 for D (6 bases). The origin of this receptor is a human donor in a cohort sampled during active COVID-19. Sequenced: peripheral blood. CDR3 bases: TGTGCCAGCAGCGCAGGGGCTAGCCCGAACACCGGGGAGCTGTTTTTT. Encoded protein: CASSAGASPNTGELFF.